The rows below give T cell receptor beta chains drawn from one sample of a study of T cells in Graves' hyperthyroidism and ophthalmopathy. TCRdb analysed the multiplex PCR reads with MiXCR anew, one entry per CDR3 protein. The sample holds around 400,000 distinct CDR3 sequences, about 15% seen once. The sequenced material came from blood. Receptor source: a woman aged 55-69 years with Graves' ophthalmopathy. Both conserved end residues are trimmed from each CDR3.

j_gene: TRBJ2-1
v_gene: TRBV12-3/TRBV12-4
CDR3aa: ASSSLGRYNEQF

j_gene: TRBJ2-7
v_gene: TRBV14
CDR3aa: ASSQVWTSPNEQY

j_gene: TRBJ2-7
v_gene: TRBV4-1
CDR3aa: ASSPWSPGLVAYEQY

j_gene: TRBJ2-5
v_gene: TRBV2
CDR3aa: ASSGTSGRKTQY

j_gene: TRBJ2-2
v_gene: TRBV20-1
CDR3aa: VVTSGQYTGELF

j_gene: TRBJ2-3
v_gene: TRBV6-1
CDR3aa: ASNKGRGRADTQY

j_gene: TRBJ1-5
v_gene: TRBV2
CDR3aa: ASTRTGGSQPQH

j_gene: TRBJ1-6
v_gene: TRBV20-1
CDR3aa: SALRDRGGSPLH

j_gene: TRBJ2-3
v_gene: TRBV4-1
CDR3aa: ASSQERAGGAADTQY

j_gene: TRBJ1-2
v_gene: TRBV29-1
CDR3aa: SVEDRLGAGRDGYT

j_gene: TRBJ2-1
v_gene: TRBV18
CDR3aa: ASSRDRPYNEQF

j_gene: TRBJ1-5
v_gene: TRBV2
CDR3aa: ASREQGPSNQPQH

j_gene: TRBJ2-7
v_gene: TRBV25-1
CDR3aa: ASTGNTYEQY

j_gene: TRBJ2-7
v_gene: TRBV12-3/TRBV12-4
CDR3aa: ASNAGLAGYEQY

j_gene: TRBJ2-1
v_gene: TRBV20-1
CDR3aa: SARDTGESSYNEQF

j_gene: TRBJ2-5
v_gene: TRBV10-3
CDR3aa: AISDVFREETQY

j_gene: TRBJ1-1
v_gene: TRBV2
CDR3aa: ASSPPGRMNTEAF

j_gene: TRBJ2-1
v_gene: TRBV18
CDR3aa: ASSPQGGPGNEQF

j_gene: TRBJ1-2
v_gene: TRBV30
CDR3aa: AWSVQGRYYGYT

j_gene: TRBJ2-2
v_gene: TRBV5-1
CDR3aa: ASSGIGTSGELF

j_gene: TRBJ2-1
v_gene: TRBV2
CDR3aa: ASSGLRGVNEQF

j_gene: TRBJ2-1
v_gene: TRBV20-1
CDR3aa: SARDPAVRGDEQF

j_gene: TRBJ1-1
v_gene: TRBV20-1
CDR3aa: SALTGDTEAF

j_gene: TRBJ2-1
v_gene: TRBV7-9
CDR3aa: ASSSLAGGPGEQF

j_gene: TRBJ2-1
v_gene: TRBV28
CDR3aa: ASSKGPYNEQF

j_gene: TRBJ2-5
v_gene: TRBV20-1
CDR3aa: TASLPGGTLRGETQY

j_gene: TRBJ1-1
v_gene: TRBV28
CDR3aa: ASSLSDYTEAF

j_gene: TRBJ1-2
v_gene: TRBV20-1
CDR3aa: SARILAGSYGYT

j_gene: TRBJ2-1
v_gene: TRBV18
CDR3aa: ATAGIGEQF

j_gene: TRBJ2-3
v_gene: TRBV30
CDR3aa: ALSRAAGFTDTQY

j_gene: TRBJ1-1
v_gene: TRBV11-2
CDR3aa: ASSLGQAVNTEAF

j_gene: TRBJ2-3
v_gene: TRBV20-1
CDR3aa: SAYSSGLAGPDTQY

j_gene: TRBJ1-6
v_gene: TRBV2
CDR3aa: ASRLLTGNSPLH

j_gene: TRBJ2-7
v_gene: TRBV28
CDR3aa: ASSTSAEISYEQY

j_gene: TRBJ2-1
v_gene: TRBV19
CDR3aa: ASSIAWTSGGSYNEQF

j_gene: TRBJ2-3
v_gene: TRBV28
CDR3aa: ASSLGTGGFDTQY

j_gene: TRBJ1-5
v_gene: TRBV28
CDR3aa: ASSFNALANQPQH

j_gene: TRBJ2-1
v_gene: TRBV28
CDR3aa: ASSRTSGGGALNEQF

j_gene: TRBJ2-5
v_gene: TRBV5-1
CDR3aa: ASSLAGSGSETQY

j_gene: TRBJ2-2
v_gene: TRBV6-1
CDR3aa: ATSQGRGQPQRETGELF

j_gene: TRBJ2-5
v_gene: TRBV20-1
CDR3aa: SAGGPVGETQY

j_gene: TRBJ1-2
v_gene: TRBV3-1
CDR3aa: ASSQNGLRRTVGYT

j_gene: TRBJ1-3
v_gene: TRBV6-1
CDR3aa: ASRDLDRGDTIY